Listed below are T cell receptor beta chains from one sample, sequenced in a study of control samples from healthy donors and cancer patients. The assay was immunoSEQ multiplex PCR, and TCRdb's table has in-frame clones only and misses some. This table holds about 110,000 clones, approximately 84% found once. The source material was blood. The receptor source for this set is a man younger than 30 in good health. The CDR3 runs from the conserved cysteine through the conserved F or W. Each record gives: V gene, clone size, D gene, J gene, CDR3 protein, CDR3 DNA. A D gene is named only where the DNA matches it firmly. Expanded clones are given a class, and other clones once, few, many or no size at all.

>TRBV4-1|.|TRBD1|TRBJ2-2
CASSQPPGQGANGELFF
TGCGCCAGCAGCCAACCCCCCGGACAGGGGGCAAACGGGGAGCTGTTTTTT
>TRBV27|.|TRBD2|TRBJ2-1
CASTTLAGGYNEQFF
TGTGCCAGCACCACCTTAGCGGGGGGCTACAATGAGCAGTTCTTC
>TRBV2|.|.|TRBJ1-2
CASSEAESYGYTF
TGTGCCAGCAGTGAAGCTGAAAGCTATGGCTACACCTTC
>TRBV3-1/TRBV3-2|.|.|TRBJ2-3
CASSQDPRDSTDTQYF
TGTGCCAGCAGCCAAGATCCCAGGGACAGCACAGATACGCAGTATTTT
>TRBV6-5|.|.|TRBJ1-1
CASTEGPGTEAFF
TGTGCCAGCACAGAGGGCCCTGGTACTGAAGCTTTCTTT
>TRBV5-1|.|.|TRBJ2-1
CASSLDARGHNEQFF
TGCGCCAGCAGCTTGGATGCCAGGGGTCACAATGAGCAGTTCTTC
>TRBV7-2|.|TRBD1|TRBJ1-1
CASSPDRGRMNTEAFF
TGTGCCAGCAGCCCGGACAGGGGGCGTATGAACACTGAAGCTTTCTTT
>TRBV7-6|.|TRBD2|TRBJ2-3
CASSSSGGVTDTQYF
TGTGCCAGCAGCTCTAGCGGGGGCGTAACAGATACGCAGTATTTT
>TRBV6-5|.|TRBD1|TRBJ2-7
CASSLVGQVLREQYF
TGTGCCAGCAGTTTGGTGGGACAGGTATTACGCGAGCAGTACTTC
>TRBV7-9|.|.|TRBJ1-1
CASSLDIRNTEAFF
TGTGCCAGCAGCTTAGATATCAGGAACACTGAAGCTTTCTTT
>TRBV2|once|.|TRBJ2-1
CASQWSEISYNEQFF
TGTGCCAGCCAATGGTCAGAGATCTCCTACAATGAGCAGTTCTTC
>TRBV19|.|TRBD1|TRBJ2-7
CASSMEQGWIGEQYF
TGTGCCAGTAGTATGGAACAGGGGTGGATTGGCGAGCAGTACTTC
>TRBV7-9|.|TRBD1|TRBJ1-2
CASSWDREVAGYTF
TGTGCCAGCAGCTGGGACAGGGAGGTGGCGGGCTACACCTTC
>TRBV5-1|.|.|TRBJ2-3
CASEFGGLGDTQYF
TGCGCCAGCGAATTCGGGGGGCTCGGGGATACGCAGTATTTT
>TRBV4-1|.|TRBD1|TRBJ2-7
CASSLHGQGEQYF
TGCGCCAGCAGCCTCCATGGACAGGGCGAGCAGTACTTC
>TRBV4-1|.|.|TRBJ1-5
CASSQGPGDQPQHF
TGCGCCAGCAGCCAAGGGCCGGGGGATCAGCCCCAGCATTTT
>TRBV30|.|TRBD1|TRBJ1-2
CATGGPPNYGYTF
TGTGCGACAGGGGGCCCACCTAACTATGGCTACACCTTC
>TRBV5-4|.|.|TRBJ2-5
CASSQGHLQETQYF
TGTGCCAGCAGCCAGGGACATCTTCAAGAGACCCAGTACTTC
>TRBV27|.|.|TRBJ2-5
CASSLGGSLGSQYF
TGTGCCAGCAGTTTGGGGGGTTCCTTAGGGTCCCAGTACTTC
>TRBV5-4|medium-sized|.|TRBJ1-1
CASSTTGRTEAFF
TGTGCCAGCAGTACAACGGGGAGGACTGAAGCTTTCTTT
>TRBV10-2|.|.|TRBJ1-6
CASTEGLTVGNSPLHF
TGCGCCAGCACAGAAGGGTTAACTGTGGGAAATTCACCCCTCCACTTT
>TRBV4-1|.|.|TRBJ1-2
CASSQETRGVNYGYTF
TGCGCCAGCAGCCAAGAGACCCGAGGCGTCAACTATGGCTACACCTTC
>TRBV5-4|.|.|TRBJ1-5
CASSLGGTSDQPQHF
TGTGCCAGCAGCTTGGGAGGGACAAGCGATCAGCCCCAGCATTTT
>TRBV4-1|.|.|TRBJ1-2
CASSQGKTEPYGYTF
TGCGCCAGCAGCCAGGGGAAGACAGAACCATATGGCTACACCTTC
>TRBV30|.|.|TRBJ2-5
CAWSVWASRETQYF
TGTGCCTGGAGTGTATGGGCTAGCCGGGAGACCCAGTACTTC
>TRBV6-2/TRBV6-3|.|.|TRBJ1-1
CASSYGGGTEAFF
TGTGCCAGCAGTTACGGAGGGGGGACTGAAGCTTTCTTT
>TRBV27|.|.|TRBJ2-3
CASSYKMTGATDTQYF
TGTGCCAGCAGCTATAAAATGACCGGGGCCACAGATACGCAGTATTTT
>TRBV11-2|few|.|TRBJ2-7
CASSLDGRLTYSYEQYF
TGTGCCAGCAGCTTAGATGGCCGCCTTACATACTCCTACGAGCAGTACTTC
>TRBV12-5|few|.|TRBJ1-1
CASGTNQGQAFF
TGTGCTAGTGGCACTAATCAGGGACAAGCTTTCTTT
>TRBV19|.|.|TRBJ1-2
CASSIDLQVTGYTF
TGTGCCAGTAGTATAGACCTACAGGTGACTGGCTACACCTTC
>TRBV25-1|.|TRBD1|TRBJ1-4
CASSEPGTGQLANEKLFF
TGTGCCAGCAGTGAACCCGGGACAGGGCAGTTGGCTAATGAAAAACTGTTTTTT
>TRBV6-4|.|.|TRBJ1-1
CASSAGYGQGPMNTEAFF
TGTGCCAGCAGTGCGGGATATGGTCAGGGGCCCATGAACACTGAAGCTTTCTTT
>TRBV6-6|.|TRBD1|TRBJ1-1
CASRLILRGDTEAFF
TGTGCCAGCAGACTCATACTCAGGGGGGACACTGAAGCTTTCTTT
>TRBV18|.|.|TRBJ2-5
CASSPPSPGAGTQYF
TGTGCCAGCTCACCACCGAGTCCAGGGGCTGGGACCCAGTACTTC
>TRBV30|once|.|TRBJ1-6
CAWSVLGDNSPLHF
TGTGCCTGGAGTGTACTAGGGGATAATTCACCCCTCCACTTT
>TRBV11-2|few|TRBD1|TRBJ1-2
CASSLAGGLNYGYTF
TGTGCCAGCAGCTTAGCAGGGGGCCTTAACTATGGCTACACCTTC
>TRBV4-1|.|.|TRBJ1-4
CASSQDLAGSGKLFF
TGCGCCAGCAGCCAAGATTTGGCAGGGTCGGGAAAACTGTTTTTT
>TRBV19|.|.|TRBJ1-4
CASSIYPGRNEKLFF
TGTGCCAGTAGTATTTATCCAGGGAGGAATGAAAAACTGTTTTTT
>TRBV5-6|.|TRBD2|TRBJ2-6
CASRPAGGNSGANVLTF
TGTGCCAGCAGGCCGGCGGGAGGGAACTCTGGGGCCAACGTCCTGACTTTC
>TRBV28|.|.|TRBJ1-1
CASSLWDTEAFF
TGTGCCAGCAGTTTATGGGACACTGAAGCTTTCTTT
>TRBV9|.|.|TRBJ1-2
CASSVATGYDGYTF
TGTGCCAGCAGCGTAGCTACAGGGTACGATGGCTACACCTTC
>TRBV4-2|.|TRBD2|TRBJ2-5
CASSQDWRLAGVRETQYF
TGTGCCAGCAGCCAAGATTGGAGACTAGCGGGGGTAAGAGAGACCCAGTACTTC
>TRBV29-1|.|.|TRBJ1-1
CSVGGDTLSGTFF
TGCAGCGTTGGAGGGGACACTCTGTCGGGAACTTTCTTT
>TRBV11-2|.|.|TRBJ2-2
CASSFLVLDLTGELFF
TGTGCCAGCAGCTTTTTGGTGCTAGACCTCACCGGGGAGCTGTTTTTT
>TRBV3-1/TRBV3-2|.|TRBD2|TRBJ2-3
CASSLDPWTSGGSTDTQYF
TGTGCCAGCAGCCTCGACCCCTGGACTAGCGGGGGGAGCACAGATACGCAGTATTTT
>TRBV5-6|.|TRBD1|TRBJ2-3
CASSFLGGRSTDTQYF
TGTGCCAGCAGCTTTTTAGGGGGCAGGAGCACAGATACGCAGTATTTT
>TRBV30|.|TRBD2|TRBJ2-5
CAWSGGLGLETQYF
TGTGCCTGGAGTGGGGGACTAGGGTTGGAGACCCAGTACTTC
>TRBV20-1|.|TRBD1|TRBJ2-7
CSASTHRGREQYF
TGCAGTGCTAGTACGCACAGGGGGCGGGAGCAGTACTTC
>TRBV27|once|.|TRBJ2-2
CASSFSRTGELFF
TGTGCCAGCAGTTTCTCTAGGACCGGGGAGCTGTTTTTT
>TRBV28|.|.|TRBJ2-7
CASSLRGNSYEQYF
TGTGCCAGCAGTTTAAGGGGGAACTCCTACGAGCAGTACTTC
>TRBV6-1|.|.|TRBJ2-1
CASSDRDGYEQFF
TGTGCCAGCAGTGATCGCGACGGGTATGAGCAGTTCTTC
>TRBV7-9|.|TRBD2|TRBJ2-2
CASSLATGGPVTGELFF
TGTGCCAGCAGCTTAGCAACGGGGGGGCCGGTCACCGGGGAGCTGTTTTTT